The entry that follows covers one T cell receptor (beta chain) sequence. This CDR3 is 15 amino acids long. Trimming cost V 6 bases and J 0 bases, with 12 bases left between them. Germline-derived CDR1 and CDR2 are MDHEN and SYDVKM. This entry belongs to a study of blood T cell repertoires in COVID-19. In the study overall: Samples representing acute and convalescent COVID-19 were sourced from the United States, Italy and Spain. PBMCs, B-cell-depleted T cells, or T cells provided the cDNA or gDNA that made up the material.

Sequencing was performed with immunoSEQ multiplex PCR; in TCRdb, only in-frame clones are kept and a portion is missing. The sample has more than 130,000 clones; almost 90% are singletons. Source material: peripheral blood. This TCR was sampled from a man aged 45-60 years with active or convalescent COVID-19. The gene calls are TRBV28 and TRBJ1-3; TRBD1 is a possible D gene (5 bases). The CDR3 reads CASSPEGFSGNTIYF. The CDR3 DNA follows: TGTGCCAGCAGCCCGGAGGGGTTCTCTGGAAACACCATATATTTT.